One sample yielded the 11 T cell receptor beta chains listed below, sequenced in a study of blood T cell repertoires in COVID-19. Sequencing was performed with immunoSEQ multiplex PCR; in TCRdb, only in-frame clones are kept and a portion is missing. The sample lists 160,000 or so clones, approximately 90% occurring once. The material sequenced was peripheral blood. The source of these receptors is a woman aged 55 to 70 who had recovered from COVID-19.

This rearrangement joins TRBV4-3 to TRBJ2-7; D may be TRBD1 (5 bases). The CDR3 is 16 amino acids. CDR1 and CDR2 from the germline V gene are LGHNA and YSLEER. V lost 0 bases to trimming and J lost 3 bases, with 15 bases between them. The CDR3 here is CASSQDWQGGFYEQYF. CDR3 bases: TGCGCCAGCAGCCAAGATTGGCAGGGTGGGTTCTACGAGCAGTACTTC.

The J gene is TRBJ1-2, the V gene TRBV5-5, with D possibly matching TRBD1 (6 bases). Trimming removed 0 bases from V and 6 bases from J, with 9 bases in between. The germline V gene has CDR1 SGHKS and CDR2 YYEKEE (reference sequence). The CDR3 totals 13 residues. The CDR3 sequence: CASSLAGDHGYTF. DNA of the CDR3: TGTGCCAGCAGCTTGGCAGGGGACCATGGCTACACCTTC.

The V and J genes are TRBV7-6 and TRBJ2-3, with 10 bases fitting TRBD2. The CDR3 spans 15 residues. V lost 1 base, J lost 4 bases, and 2 bases stayed unmatched. Germline values: CDR1 SGHVS, CDR2 FNYEAQ. CDR3 DNA sequence: TGTGCCAGCAGCTTAGGGAGCGGGGGGGCAGATACGCAGTATTTT. Amino acid sequence: CASSLGSGGADTQYF.

The chain recombines TRBV11-2 with TRBJ1-3; no clear D. Germline V CDR1 and CDR2: SGHAT, FQNNGV. The CDR3 sequence is 14 residues long. Trimming stripped 5 bases from V and 0 bases from J, with 8 bases between. CDR3 sequence reads: CASSQRSSGNTIYF. CDR3 nucleotide sequence: TGTGCCAGCAGCCAGAGGAGCTCTGGAAACACCATATATTTT. The full variable domain, its missing parts supplied by reference TRBV11-2 and TRBJ1-3, is EAGVAQSPRYKIIEKRQSVAFWCNPISGHATLYWYQQILGQGPKLLIQFQNNGVVDDSQLPKDRFSAERLKGVDSTLKIQPAKLEDSAVYLCASSQRSSGNTIYFGEGSWLTVV.

The chain combines TRBV2 with TRBJ2-3, with D possibly matching TRBD1 (5 bases). Germline-derived CDR1 and CDR2 are SNHLY and FYNNEI. The ends were cut back, 2 bases at V and 2 bases at J, with 14 bases in the middle. This CDR3 contains 16 residues. This chain's CDR3 is CASSEWGRAHTDTQYF. The CDR3 bases are TGTGCCAGCAGTGAATGGGGCAGAGCACACACAGATACGCAGTATTTT.

The chain carries TRBV7-9 and TRBJ1-5; 9 positions match TRBD1. Trimming cost V 1 base and J 9 bases; bases outside gene matches: 7. Germline V gene sequence: CDR1 SEHNR, CDR2 FQNEAQ (reference sequence). This CDR3 has 15 amino acids. In DNA form, the CDR3 reads TGTGCCAGCAGCTTAGAGGGGACAGGGATTTCGCCCCAGCATTTT. Translation gives CASSLEGTGISPQHF.

This clone was seen just once. The chain combines TRBV19 with TRBJ2-1, with 13 bases identical to TRBD2. J lost 4 bases, V lost 6 bases, and 9 bases had no gene match. There are 17 residues in the CDR3. The germline V gene encodes CDR1 LNHDA and CDR2 SQIVND (reference sequence). CDR3 loop: CASRGLAGESGYNEQFF. The CDR3 DNA is TGTGCCAGTAGAGGACTAGCGGGGGAGAGCGGATACAATGAGCAGTTCTTC.

The V call is TRBV30, the J call TRBJ2-7; no definite D call. The germline V and J ends were trimmed by 3 bases and 1 base, with 7 bases remaining between them. Germline V lookup: CDR1 GTSNPN, CDR2 SVGIG (reference sequence). The CDR3 spans 12 residues. CDR3: CAWRETSYEQYF. The CDR3, as DNA: TGTGCCTGGAGAGAGACTTCCTACGAGCAGTACTTC.

CDR3 DNA sequence: TGTGCCACCAGTGATTTCGGCCTAGCGGGCTTCGAGCAGTACTTC. Translation gives CATSDFGLAGFEQYF. The V gene is TRBV24-1, the J gene TRBJ2-7, with 8 bases that match TRBD2. Trimming took 1 base from V and 6 from J; bases not matched to a gene: 7. Germline CDR1 and CDR2: KGHDR and SFDVKD. The CDR3 is 15 residues long.

J is TRBJ2-3 and V is TRBV30; D gene uncertain. Trimming stripped 2 bases from V and 1 base from J, with 4 bases between. The germline CDR1 and CDR2 sequences are GTSNPN and SVGIG (reference sequence). This CDR3 contains 12 residues. The CDR3 loop is CAWSPGTDTQYF. The CDR3 nucleotides read TGTGCCTGGAGTCCCGGCACAGATACGCAGTATTTT.

The chain couples TRBV12-3 or TRBV12-4 to TRBJ1-6; maybe TRBD1 (6 bases). Between the trimmed V and J ends, which lost 5 bases and 7 bases, there was a span of 9 bases. The CDR3 runs to 13 residues. The CDR3 is CASSTGFNSPLHF. Here the CDR3 DNA reads TGTGCCAGCAGTACAGGGTTCAATTCACCCCTCCACTTT.